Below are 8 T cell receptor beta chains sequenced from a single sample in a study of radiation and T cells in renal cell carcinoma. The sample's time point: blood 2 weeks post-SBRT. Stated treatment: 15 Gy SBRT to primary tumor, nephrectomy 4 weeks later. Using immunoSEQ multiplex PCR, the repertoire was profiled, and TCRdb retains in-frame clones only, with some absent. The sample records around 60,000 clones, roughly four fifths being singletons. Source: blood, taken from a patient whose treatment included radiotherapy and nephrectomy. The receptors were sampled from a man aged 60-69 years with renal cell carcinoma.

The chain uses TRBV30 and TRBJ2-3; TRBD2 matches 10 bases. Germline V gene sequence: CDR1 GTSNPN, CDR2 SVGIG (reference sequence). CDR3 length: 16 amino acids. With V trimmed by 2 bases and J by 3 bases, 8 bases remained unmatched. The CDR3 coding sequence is TGTGCCTGGAGTCCGGGGGTAGCGGGAGGAACAGATACGCAGTATTTT. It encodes CAWSPGVAGGTDTQYF.

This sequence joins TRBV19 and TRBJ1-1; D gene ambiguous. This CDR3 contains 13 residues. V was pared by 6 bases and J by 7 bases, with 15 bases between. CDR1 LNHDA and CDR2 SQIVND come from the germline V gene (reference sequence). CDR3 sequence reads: CASSPNRESEAFF. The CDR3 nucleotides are TGTGCCAGTAGCCCGAACCGGGAGAGTGAAGCTTTCTTT.

CDR3 amino acids: CASSYTPPGQGSPDTQYF. CDR3 DNA sequence: TGTGCCAGCAGCTACACACCGCCGGGACAGGGCAGCCCAGATACGCAGTATTTT. The rearrangement links TRBV5-5 to TRBJ2-3; 9 bases are shared with TRBD1. Germline loops: CDR1 SGHKS, CDR2 YYEKEE (reference sequence). Unmatched junction bases numbered 15, after V lost 3 bases and J lost 4 bases. This CDR3 contains 18 residues.

CDR3 DNA sequence: TGTGCCAGCTCACCACCCTCCAGAAGGCAGGAGCAGTTCTTC. Amino acids: CASSPPSRRQEQFF. The chain recombines TRBV18 with TRBJ2-1; D gene unclear. CDR1 is KGHSH and CDR2 is LQKENI in the germline V gene. There are 14 residues in the CDR3. V dropped 0 bases and J dropped 10 bases, with 13 bases sitting between them.

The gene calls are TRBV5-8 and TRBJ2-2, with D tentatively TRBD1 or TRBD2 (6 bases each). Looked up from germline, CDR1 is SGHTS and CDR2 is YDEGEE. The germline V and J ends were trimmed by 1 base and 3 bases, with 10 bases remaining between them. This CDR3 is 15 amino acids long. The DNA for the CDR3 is TGTGCCAGCAGCTTGTTCGGGGGCCACACCGGGGAGCTGTTTTTT. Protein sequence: CASSLFGGHTGELFF.

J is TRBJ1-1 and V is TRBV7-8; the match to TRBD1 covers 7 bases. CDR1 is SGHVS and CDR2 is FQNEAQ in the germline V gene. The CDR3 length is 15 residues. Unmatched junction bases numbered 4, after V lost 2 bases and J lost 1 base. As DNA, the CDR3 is TGTGCCAGCAGCTTAAAGGGGGCCCGGAACACTGAAGCTTTCTTT. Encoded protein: CASSLKGARNTEAFF.

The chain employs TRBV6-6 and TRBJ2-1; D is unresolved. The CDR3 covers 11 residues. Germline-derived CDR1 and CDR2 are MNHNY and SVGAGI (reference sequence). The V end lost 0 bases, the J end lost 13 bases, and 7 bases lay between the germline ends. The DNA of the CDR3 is TGTGCCAGCAGTTACTCCCGGTATCAGTTCTTC. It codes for CASSYSRYQFF.

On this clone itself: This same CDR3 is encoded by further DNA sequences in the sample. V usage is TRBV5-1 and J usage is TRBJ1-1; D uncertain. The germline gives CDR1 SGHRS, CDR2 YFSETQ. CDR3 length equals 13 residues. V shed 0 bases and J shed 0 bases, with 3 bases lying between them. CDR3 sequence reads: CASSLELNTEAFF. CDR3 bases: TGCGCCAGCAGCTTGGAACTGAACACTGAAGCTTTCTTT. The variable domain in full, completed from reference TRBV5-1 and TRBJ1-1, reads KAGVTQTPRYLIKTRGQQVTLSCSPISGHRSVSWYQQTPGQGLQFLFEYFSETQRNKGNFPGRFSGRQFSNSRSEMNVSTLELGDSALYLCASSLELNTEAFFGQGTRLTVV.